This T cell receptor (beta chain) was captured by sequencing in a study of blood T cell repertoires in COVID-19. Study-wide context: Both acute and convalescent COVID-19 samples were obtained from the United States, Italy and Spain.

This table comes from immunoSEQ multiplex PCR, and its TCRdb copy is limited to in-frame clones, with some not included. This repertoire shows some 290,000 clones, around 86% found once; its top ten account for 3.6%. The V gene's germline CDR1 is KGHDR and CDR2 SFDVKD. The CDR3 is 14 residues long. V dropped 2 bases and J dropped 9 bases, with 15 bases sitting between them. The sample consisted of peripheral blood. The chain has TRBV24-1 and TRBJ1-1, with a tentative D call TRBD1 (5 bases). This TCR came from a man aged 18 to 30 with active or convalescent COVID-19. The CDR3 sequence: CATSDSHPGAKAFF. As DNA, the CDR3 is TGTGCCACCAGTGATTCACACCCTGGGGCTAAAGCTTTCTTT.